This TCR beta chain was obtained from a study of Ad26.COV2.S vaccination and SARS-CoV-2 variants. For the study at large: Ad26.COV2.S was injected intramuscularly once or twice, 56 days apart.

The assay was immunoSEQ multiplex PCR, and TCRdb's table has in-frame clones only and misses some. The data hold about 350,000 clones, with roughly 90% observed a single time. Study findings and constraints: With respect to non-spike TCR breadth, vaccine and placebo recipients were similar. Total T cell responses may have been underestimated by the TCR breadth and depth analyses.

This clone is a singleton in its sample. Its antigen is unidentified. CDR1 SEHNR and CDR2 FQNEAQ come from the germline V gene (reference sequence). The CDR3 is 16 amino acids. With 0 bases removed from V and 6 bases from J, the gap between germline ends came to 14 bases. Treatment specified: around 19 received Ad26.COV2.S at low or high dose, single or two shots; 5 received placebo; per-sample allocation not given. Following the first vaccine or placebo injection, samples were taken on day 63. This receptor was identified in a person aged 18-60 years who received the Ad26.COV2.S COVID-19 vaccine or a placebo. The rearrangement links TRBV7-9 to TRBJ1-4; D unclear. The material was peripheral blood, obtained in a trial of Ad26.COV2.S vaccine versus placebo. In nucleotides, the CDR3 is TGTGCCAGCAGCTTAGCCACGACCACTCAGGATGAAAAACTGTTTTTT. Translating gives CASSLATTTQDEKLFF.